Shown below are 10 T cell receptor beta chains from a single sample sequenced in a study of early T cells in non-severe SARS-CoV-2 infection. MiXCR, run by TCRdb on the 5' RACE reads, gives a single entry per CDR3 protein. The repertoire consists of approximately 84,000 distinct CDR3 sequences, with about 13% occurring once and the leading ten covering roughly 6%. The sequenced sample consisted of whole blood. These receptors were taken from an adult who was a healthcare worker with PCR-confirmed SARS-CoV-2 infection or an uninfected control (not recorded which).

In this sample, this clonotype turned up a few times. CDR3 sequence: CASSLAKRGAYNEQFF. CDR3 in DNA: TGTGCCAGCAGTTTAGCGAAGCGGGGAGCCTACAATGAGCAGTTCTTC. The chain combines TRBV12-3 or TRBV12-4 with TRBJ2-1; 7 bases are shared with TRBD2. V was pared by 0 bases and J by 2 bases, with 4 bases of the junction left unmatched. This CDR3 has 16 residues.

Many counts were recorded for this clonotype. The rearrangement links TRBV12-3 or TRBV12-4 to TRBJ2-1; D may be TRBD1 or TRBD2 (5 bases each). The germline V and J ends were trimmed by 7 bases and 2 bases, with 15 bases remaining between them. The CDR3 contains 15 residues. The CDR3 bases are TGTGCCAGCAAGGACGGGGCCCCCGCCTACAATGAGCAGTTCTTC. This gives the protein CASKDGAPAYNEQFF.

This clonotype has just a few counts. V and J are TRBV3-1 and TRBJ2-1, with D maybe TRBD1 (5 bases). Trimming took off 5 bases at V and 0 bases at J, with 11 bases between the two ends. Germline CDR1 LGHDT, CDR2 YNNKEL (reference sequence). The CDR3 runs to 15 residues. In DNA, the CDR3 is TGTGCCAGCAGCTCCAGGGATTACTCCTACAATGAGCAGTTCTTC. Encoded protein: CASSSRDYSYNEQFF.

J is TRBJ2-1 and V is TRBV7-9; the match to TRBD2 covers 9 bases. This CDR3 is 14 amino acids long. Germline loops: CDR1 SEHNR, CDR2 FQNEAQ (reference sequence). The trim removed 11 bases at V and 6 bases at J, leaving 11 bases unmatched. The CDR3 spells CAFRVAGAINEQFF. Written as DNA, the CDR3 is TGTGCCTTCAGGGTAGCGGGAGCAATCAATGAGCAGTTCTTC. Based on the CDR3 plus reference TRBV7-9 and TRBJ2-1, the full variable domain is DTGVSQNPRHKITKRGQNVTFRCDPISEHNRLYWYRQTLGQGPEFLTYFQNEAQLEKSRLLSDRFSAERPKGSFSTLEIQRTEQGDSAMYLCAFRVAGAINEQFFGPGTRLTVL.

This clonotype appeared a few times. The V call is TRBV5-1, the J call TRBJ1-1; D is perhaps TRBD1 (5 bases). Trimming shortened V by 0 bases and J by 4 bases, and 16 bases separated the two germline ends. The CDR3 has 16 amino acids. Germline-derived CDR1 and CDR2 are SGHRS and YFSETQ. This CDR3 is CASSLALGAQSTEAFF. The CDR3 DNA follows: TGCGCCAGCAGCTTGGCCTTAGGGGCGCAAAGCACTGAAGCTTTCTTT.

This clonotype was recorded many times. The chain uses TRBV7-9 and TRBJ2-7, with D perhaps matching TRBD1 or TRBD2 (5 bases each). The germline V and J ends were trimmed by 2 bases and 1 base, with 21 bases remaining between them. Germline-derived CDR1 and CDR2 are SEHNR and FQNEAQ (reference sequence). The CDR3 contains 18 residues. CDR3 in amino acids: CASSLFPTSWGFSYEQYF. Written as DNA, the CDR3 is TGTGCCAGCAGCTTATTCCCTACTTCTTGGGGGTTTTCCTACGAGCAGTACTTC. Looking up the rest from reference TRBV7-9 and TRBJ2-7 gives the full variable domain: DTGVSQNPRHKITKRGQNVTFRCDPISEHNRLYWYRQTLGQGPEFLTYFQNEAQLEKSRLLSDRFSAERPKGSFSTLEIQRTEQGDSAMYLCASSLFPTSWGFSYEQYFGPGTRLTVT.

At least ten counts were recorded for this clonotype. For the CDR3, the DNA is TGTGCCAGCAGTCCAACAGGGATCCACGAGCAGTACTTC. Its protein product is CASSPTGIHEQYF. The chain couples TRBV11-2 to TRBJ2-7, with D perhaps TRBD1 (6 bases). The CDR3 runs to 13 residues. V was pared by 6 bases and J by 5 bases, with 14 bases between. CDR1 is SGHAT, CDR2 FQNNGV, per germline.

This clonotype was found a few times. V and J are TRBV10-1 and TRBJ1-1, with D unresolved. V was pared by 6 bases and J by 2 bases, with 10 bases between. The CDR3 extends over 13 amino acids. The germline CDR1 and CDR2 sequences are WNHNN and SYGVQD (reference sequence). The CDR3 spells CASRTVTNTEAFF. The CDR3 coding sequence is TGCGCCAGCAGGACGGTCACAAACACTGAAGCTTTCTTT.

In this sample, this clonotype turned up many times. The CDR3 nucleotides read TGTGCCAGCAGCTTAGGAAGGGGGGCTACCGGGGAGCTGTTTTTT. Its translation: CASSLGRGATGELFF. The chain couples TRBV11-2 to TRBJ2-2; D tentatively fits TRBD1 or TRBD2 (6 bases each). Trimming removed 1 base from V and 5 bases from J, with 11 bases in between. Germline CDR1 and CDR2: SGHAT and FQNNGV. The CDR3 is made up of 15 amino acids.

The chain joins TRBV12-3 or TRBV12-4 to TRBJ2-2; unclear D gene. This CDR3 is built from 10 residues. Trimming removed 4 bases at V and 9 bases at J, with 3 bases between. The CDR3 nucleotides read TGTGCCAGCAGTTCTCGGGAGCTGTTTTTT. Its protein is CASSSRELFF.